This T cell receptor (beta chain) was sequenced during a study of T cells in Graves' hyperthyroidism and ophthalmopathy. The V end lost 5 bases, the J end lost 1 base, and 14 bases lay between the germline ends. CDR3 length: 15 amino acids. Germline lookup yields CDR1 LNHDA and CDR2 SQIVND (reference sequence). RNA transcripts yielded amplified TCR beta CDR3 regions. When the TCR CDR3 underwent first-round RT-PCR, the HTBI primer set was used. Each CDR3 protein gets one entry after TCRdb re-called the multiplex PCR reads with MiXCR. The repertoire holds around 620,000 distinct CDR3 sequences, with 12% to 15% as singletons. This clonotype showed up just a few times.

The sequence derives from a woman under 30 with Graves' ophthalmopathy. This rearrangement joins TRBV19 to TRBJ1-1, with TRBD1 as a possible D gene (6 bases). Material for sequencing was blood. CDR3 nucleotides: TGTGCCAGTAGTTCGCCGCGGGGGGCGAACACTGAAGCTTTCTTT. Its protein is CASSSPRGANTEAFF.